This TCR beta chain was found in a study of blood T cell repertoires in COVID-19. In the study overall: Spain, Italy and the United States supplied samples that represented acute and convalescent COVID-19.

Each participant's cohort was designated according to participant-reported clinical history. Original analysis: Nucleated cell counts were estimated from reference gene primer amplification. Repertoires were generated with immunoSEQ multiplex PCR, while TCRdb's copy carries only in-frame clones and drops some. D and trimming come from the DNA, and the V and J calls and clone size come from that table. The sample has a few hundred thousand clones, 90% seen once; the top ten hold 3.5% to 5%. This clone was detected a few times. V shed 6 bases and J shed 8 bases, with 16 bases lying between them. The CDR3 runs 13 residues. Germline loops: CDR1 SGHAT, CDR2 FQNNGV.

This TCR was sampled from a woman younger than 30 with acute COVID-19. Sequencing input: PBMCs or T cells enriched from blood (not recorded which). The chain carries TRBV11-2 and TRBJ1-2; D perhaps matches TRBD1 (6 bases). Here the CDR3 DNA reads TGTGCCAGCAGTCCAGACAGGACAAGGGGCTACACCTTC. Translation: CASSPDRTRGYTF.